The 24 T cell receptor beta chains listed next were all sequenced from one sample in a study of blood T cell repertoires in COVID-19. Profiling relied on immunoSEQ multiplex PCR, and the TCRdb table lists in-frame clones only, not all of them. The sample carries 130,000 to 150,000 clones, about 86% recorded once. The specimen was peripheral blood. All receptors come from a human donor in a cohort sampled during active COVID-19.

The chain carries TRBV4-3 and TRBJ1-3, with unresolved D. Germline values: CDR1 LGHNA, CDR2 YSLEER. The CDR3 extends over 15 amino acids. Deletions cut 1 base from V and 0 bases from J, with 7 bases between. CDR3 in amino acids: CASSQGLVSGNTIYF. DNA for the CDR3: TGCGCCAGCAGCCAAGGACTGGTCTCTGGAAACACCATATATTTT.

This chain connects TRBV21-1 to TRBJ2-7; the D segment call TRBD2 is taken from the table without a DNA check. TRBV21-1 corresponds to a pseudogene. The CDR3 is made up of 14 amino acids. CDR3 bases: TGTGCCAGCAGCAAAGTCCACGACGGGGGCGAGCAGTACTTC. Protein product: CASSKVHDGGEQYF.

This clone has only a few counts. The V and J genes are TRBV6-2 or TRBV6-3 and TRBJ1-2; no clear D. Trimming took off 4 bases at V and 6 bases at J, with 18 bases between the two ends. Germline CDR1 and CDR2: MNHEY and SVGEGT. The CDR3 is made up of 15 amino acids. The CDR3 sequence is CASSLMGNGLNGYTF. The CDR3 bases are TGTGCCAGCAGTTTGATGGGCAACGGTCTAAATGGCTACACCTTC.

The chain is built from TRBV11-2 and TRBJ1-4; D not resolved. The CDR3 has 15 amino acids. Between the trimmed V and J ends, which lost 5 bases and 11 bases, there was a span of 21 bases. Germline CDR1 and CDR2: SGHAT and FQNNGV. CDR3 protein: CASSDWPIGVRKLFF. The CDR3 DNA reads as TGTGCCAGCAGCGATTGGCCTATTGGTGTGCGGAAACTGTTTTTT.

The rearrangement links TRBV7-3 to TRBJ2-1, with 10 bases fitting TRBD2. This CDR3 has 17 residues. Losses at the gene ends were 1 base for V and 7 bases for J; bases not matched to a gene: 10. The germline CDR1 and CDR2 sequences are SGHTA and FQGTGA. CDR3 sequence (DNA): TGTGCCAGCAGCTTAATGGCACTAGCGGGATCTCATAATGAGCAGTTCTTC. It translates to CASSLMALAGSHNEQFF.

This clone was found once. The chain links TRBV29-1 to TRBJ2-5; weak D call: TRBD2 (7 bases). The CDR3 is made up of 13 amino acids. CDR1 and CDR2 from the germline V gene are SQVTM and ANQGSEA. The V gene lost 7 bases and the J gene lost 7 bases, with 19 bases spanning the gap. The CDR3 spells CSAEGGGGATQYF. DNA for the CDR3: TGCAGCGCTGAGGGAGGGGGAGGAGCGACCCAGTACTTC.

The chain carries TRBV7-2 and TRBJ2-3; tentatively, D is TRBD1 (6 bases). CDR1 SGHTA and CDR2 FQGNSA come from the germline V gene. V was clipped by 0 bases and J by 6 bases, with 13 bases between them. This CDR3 is built from 15 residues. Written as DNA, the CDR3 is TGTGCCAGCAGCTTAGCTGCAGGGGAGTGGGATACGCAGTATTTT. Translating gives CASSLAAGEWDTQYF.

This clone was seen more than once but under ten times. The chain recombines TRBV2 with TRBJ2-1; D may be TRBD1 (6 bases). This CDR3 spans 13 amino acids. V was shortened by 8 bases and J by 5 bases, with 13 bases between the two germline ends. CDR1 is SNHLY and CDR2 is FYNNEI in the germline V gene. In DNA form, the CDR3 reads TGTGCCAGCGCAAGTACAGGGAACAATGAGCAGTTCTTC. Translation gives CASASTGNNEQFF.

In nucleotides, the CDR3 is TGTGCCAGCAGCTATGGACAGGGGGCACTGAACACTGAAGCTTTCTTT. Amino acid sequence: CASSYGQGALNTEAFF. The chain couples TRBV6-2 or TRBV6-3 to TRBJ1-1; 11 bases align to TRBD1. Trimming cost V 6 bases and J 0 bases; bases outside gene matches: 6. The length of the CDR3 is 16 residues. The V gene's germline CDR1 is MNHEY and CDR2 SVGEGT.

This chain links TRBV7-9 with TRBJ2-3; D is perhaps TRBD1 (6 bases). Trimming left V 5 bases short and J 6 bases short, with 12 bases between. The germline V gene encodes CDR1 SEHNR and CDR2 FQNEAQ (reference sequence). This CDR3 has 13 residues. The CDR3 DNA sequence: TGTGCCAGCAGCCAGGGGACCGCGGATACGCAGTATTTT. Protein sequence: CASSQGTADTQYF.

The rearrangement uses TRBV13 and TRBJ2-7; tentative D call: TRBD2 (5 bases). Between the trimmed V and J ends, which lost 0 bases and 6 bases, there was a span of 15 bases. CDR3 size: 15 residues. Germline lookup yields CDR1 PRHDT and CDR2 FYEKMQ (reference sequence). Here the CDR3 reads CASSLGEIPGTEQYF. In DNA form, the CDR3 reads TGTGCCAGCAGCTTAGGCGAGATTCCGGGAACCGAGCAGTACTTC.

This clone is a singleton in its sample. The gene calls are TRBV7-8 and TRBJ2-5, with TRBD2 identical over 7 bases. The CDR3 covers 14 residues. CDR1 SGHVS and CDR2 FQNEAQ come from the germline V gene. V lost 0 bases and J lost 6; bases outside the gene matches: 4. CDR3 protein: CASSLAGGQKTQYF. For the CDR3, the DNA is TGTGCCAGCAGCTTAGCGGGAGGGCAAAAGACCCAGTACTTC.

The chain has TRBV7-2 and TRBJ2-7; TRBD2 aligns across 11 bases. V shed 5 bases, J shed 4 bases, and the junction held 7 bases outside the gene matches. This CDR3 comprises 15 residues. CDR1 is SGHTA, CDR2 FQGNSA, per germline. The CDR3 protein is CASSTIAGGTYEQYF. The CDR3, as DNA: TGTGCCAGCAGCACTATAGCGGGAGGGACTTACGAGCAGTACTTC.

This chain links TRBV6-5 with TRBJ2-1; D may be TRBD1 (6 bases). From germline, CDR1 is MNHEY and CDR2 SVGAGI. The germline V and J ends were trimmed by 6 bases and 7 bases, with 13 bases remaining between them. The CDR3 runs 13 residues. The CDR3 DNA follows: TGTGCCAGCAGAGCCGACAGGAGGAATGAGCAGTTCTTC. This translates into CASRADRRNEQFF.

V is TRBV4-2 and J is TRBJ2-7, with TRBD2 matching over 11 bases. V shed 3 bases, J shed 0 bases, and the junction held 1 base outside the gene matches. CDR3 length: 15 residues. Germline assignment: CDR1 LGHNA and CDR2 YNFKEQ. In nucleotides, the CDR3 is TGTGCCAGCAGCCAGCTAGCGGGAGGCTCCTACGAGCAGTACTTC. Encoded protein: CASSQLAGGSYEQYF.

The chain recombines TRBV5-4 with TRBJ2-7; D is undetermined. Germline CDR1 SGHNT, CDR2 YYREEE (reference sequence). Trimming took off 1 base at V and 3 bases at J, with 8 bases between the two ends. CDR3 size: 13 residues. This CDR3 reads CASSLTAGYEQYF. The DNA for the CDR3 is TGTGCCAGCAGCTTGACAGCTGGCTACGAGCAGTACTTC.

CDR3 sequence: CASSVFRDSTYEQYF. The DNA of the CDR3 is TGTGCCAGCAGTGTCTTCCGGGACAGCACCTACGAGCAGTACTTC. This chain links TRBV2 with TRBJ2-7; 7 bases line up with TRBD1. V lost 4 bases to trimming and J lost 2 bases; unmatched junction nucleotides: 8. This CDR3 contains 15 residues. CDR1 is SNHLY and CDR2 is FYNNEI in the germline V gene.

This chain joins TRBV7-9 and TRBJ2-7; tentative D call: TRBD2 (6 bases). The V gene's germline CDR1 is SEHNR and CDR2 FQNEAQ (reference sequence). The CDR3 is 14 residues long. V lost 1 base and J lost 1, with 8 bases in between. The chain's CDR3 is CASSLGAGSYEQYF. The CDR3 bases are TGTGCCAGCAGCTTAGGTGCGGGATCCTACGAGCAGTACTTC.

This clone was observed a handful of times. The chain joins TRBV7-6 to TRBJ2-5; D remains unclear. Looked up from germline, CDR1 is SGHVS and CDR2 is FNYEAQ. The CDR3 totals 13 residues. V lost 1 base, J lost 5 bases, and 8 bases lay in between. The CDR3 bases are TGTGCCAGCAGCTTAGTGGTTGAGGAGACCCAGTACTTC. This gives the protein CASSLVVEETQYF.

DNA for the CDR3: TGTGCCAGCAGCTCGAACAGGGGAGGCCTCTACGAGCAGTACTTC. Translation gives CASSSNRGGLYEQYF. The chain has TRBV7-2 and TRBJ2-7; maybe TRBD1 (7 bases). Trimming removed 4 bases from V and 3 bases from J, with 16 bases in between. The CDR3 is 15 residues long. Germline V lookup: CDR1 SGHTA, CDR2 FQGNSA.

This clone turned up a few times. The chain uses TRBV18 and TRBJ2-7; 9 nucleotides agree with TRBD2. Losses at the gene ends were 2 bases for V and 7 bases for J; bases not matched to a gene: 9. CDR3 length: 15 residues. The germline V gene encodes CDR1 KGHSH and CDR2 LQKENI. The CDR3 region is CASSPVGGRADEQYF. CDR3 coding DNA: TGTGCCAGCTCACCAGTAGGCGGGAGGGCCGATGAGCAGTACTTC.

V and J are TRBV5-1 and TRBJ2-1, with D possibly matching TRBD1 (5 bases). The CDR3 spans 14 residues. Trimming removed 5 bases at V and 8 bases at J, with 17 bases between. Germline loops: CDR1 SGHRS, CDR2 YFSETQ. The CDR3 DNA is TGCGCCAGCAGTTATTATGGGGTAGGGGATGAGCAGTTCTTC. Protein product: CASSYYGVGDEQFF.

The chain recombines TRBV15 with TRBJ1-1; maybe TRBD1 (5 bases). Germline V gene lookup returns CDR1 LNHNV and CDR2 YYDKDF (reference sequence). Trimming took off 3 bases at V and 0 bases at J, with 14 bases between the two ends. CDR3 length equals 16 residues. The CDR3 DNA is TGTGCCACCAGCAGCCCCGACAGCCCAATGAACACTGAAGCTTTCTTT. Translating gives CATSSPDSPMNTEAFF.

The chain couples TRBV5-8 to TRBJ2-3; D is ambiguous. CDR3 length equals 14 residues. The V gene's germline CDR1 is SGHTS and CDR2 YDEGEE. V lost 0 bases and J lost 0, with 5 bases in between. The CDR3 DNA is TGTGCCAGCAGCTTGGGACAAAGCACAGATACGCAGTATTTT. Amino acid sequence: CASSLGQSTDTQYF.